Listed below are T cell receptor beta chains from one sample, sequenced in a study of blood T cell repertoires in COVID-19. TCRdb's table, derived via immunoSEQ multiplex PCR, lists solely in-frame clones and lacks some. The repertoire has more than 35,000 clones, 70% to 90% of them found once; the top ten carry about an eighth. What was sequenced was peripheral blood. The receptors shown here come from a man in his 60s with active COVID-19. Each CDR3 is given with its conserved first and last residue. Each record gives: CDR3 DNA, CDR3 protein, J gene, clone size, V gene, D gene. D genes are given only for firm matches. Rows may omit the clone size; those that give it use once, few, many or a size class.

DNA: TGTGCCAGCAGCCCACCAGGGGGCACAGATACGCAGTATTTT
CDR3: CASSPPGGTDTQYF
J: TRBJ2-3
size: once
V: TRBV9
D: NA

DNA: TGTGCCAGCAGTCCCGGGGGAGTACACTATGGCTACACCTTC
CDR3: CASSPGGVHYGYTF
J: TRBJ1-2
size: NA
V: TRBV6-6
D: NA

DNA: TGTGCCAGCAGTCAAGCGGGAGCGGACACCGGGGAGCTGTTTTTT
CDR3: CASSQAGADTGELFF
J: TRBJ2-2
size: NA
V: TRBV6-4
D: TRBD2

DNA: TGTGCCAGCTCACCGAAGATTCAAAGGGACAGGACCTCCTACGAGCAGTACTTC
CDR3: CASSPKIQRDRTSYEQYF
J: TRBJ2-7
size: NA
V: TRBV18
D: TRBD1

DNA: TGTGCCAGCAGCTTAGAGGTGGACAGGGGGCGCCAAGATACGCAGTATTTT
CDR3: CASSLEVDRGRQDTQYF
J: TRBJ2-3
size: NA
V: TRBV11-2
D: TRBD1

DNA: TGTGCCATCAGGGATTCCGGGACAGTCAATTCACCCCTCCACTTT
CDR3: CAIRDSGTVNSPLHF
J: TRBJ1-6
size: NA
V: TRBV10-3
D: TRBD1

DNA: TGTGCCAGCAGCCCGGGGACAAGCAACATTCAGTACTTC
CDR3: CASSPGTSNIQYF
J: TRBJ2-4
size: NA
V: TRBV5-4
D: NA

DNA: TGTGCCAGCAGCTCAGACAGGGGGGCTTCTAACACTGAAGCTTTCTTT
CDR3: CASSSDRGASNTEAFF
J: TRBJ1-1
size: NA
V: TRBV7-9
D: TRBD1

DNA: TGCGCCAGCAGCTTGACCGGGACAGGGGGCGATGAGCAGTTCTTC
CDR3: CASSLTGTGGDEQFF
J: TRBJ2-1
size: few
V: TRBV5-1
D: TRBD1

DNA: TGTGCCAGCAGCTTCGGTAGGACAGGCGGTGAAAAACTGTTTTTT
CDR3: CASSFGRTGGEKLFF
J: TRBJ1-4
size: once
V: TRBV5-6
D: TRBD1

DNA: TGTGCCTGGCGGACAGGCTACGAGCAGTACTTC
CDR3: CAWRTGYEQYF
J: TRBJ2-7
size: NA
V: TRBV30
D: TRBD1

DNA: TGTGCCAGCAGCTTAGTACGGGAGAAGGTTGAGCAGTTCTTC
CDR3: CASSLVREKVEQFF
J: TRBJ2-1
size: NA
V: TRBV11-2
D: NA

DNA: TGTGCCAGCAGCTTAGCGGGAGGACGAGAGGTAGATACGCAGTATTTT
CDR3: CASSLAGGREVDTQYF
J: TRBJ2-3
size: NA
V: TRBV11-3
D: TRBD2

DNA: TGTGCCTCGAGGAGCTCCTATAATTCACCCCTCCACTTT
CDR3: CASRSSYNSPLHF
J: TRBJ1-6
size: NA
V: TRBV30
D: NA

DNA: TGTGCCAGCAGCTCTCCTATAGCGGTAACCTACGAGCAGTACTTC
CDR3: CASSSPIAVTYEQYF
J: TRBJ2-7
size: NA
V: TRBV11-2
D: NA

DNA: TGTGCCAGCAGCCGTCTTAGCGCCATGAGCTCCTACGAGCAGTACTTC
CDR3: CASSRLSAMSSYEQYF
J: TRBJ2-7
size: NA
V: TRBV14
D: NA

DNA: TGCGCCAGCGGTAGCGGGAGTGGTTCCACAGATACGCAGTATTTT
CDR3: CASGSGSGSTDTQYF
J: TRBJ2-3
size: NA
V: TRBV5-1
D: TRBD2

DNA: TGCAGTGCTAGTGGGGCCTCGAACCCCGGGGAGCTGTTTTTT
CDR3: CSASGASNPGELFF
J: TRBJ2-2
size: NA
V: TRBV20-1
D: NA

DNA: TGTGCCAGCAGTTATGCGGGCGGGGAGCTGTTTTTT
CDR3: CASSYAGGELFF
J: TRBJ2-2
size: NA
V: TRBV6-2/TRBV6-3
D: NA

DNA: TGTGCCAGCAGCCTGACAGGGGGCAGGGTTGGTGGCTACACCTTC
CDR3: CASSLTGGRVGGYTF
J: TRBJ1-2
size: NA
V: TRBV6-5
D: TRBD1

DNA: TGTGCCTTCCTTGGGCAGGGTTGGTTCGGCGGGGAGCTGTTTTTT
CDR3: CAFLGQGWFGGELFF
J: TRBJ2-2
size: NA
V: TRBV19
D: NA

DNA: TGTGCCAGCAGCCCTGACAGGAATTCACCCCTCCACTTT
CDR3: CASSPDRNSPLHF
J: TRBJ1-6
size: NA
V: TRBV7-7
D: NA

DNA: TGCAGCGTTGAAGTCCCAGCGGGAGGGTCAGGCGGGGCCAACGTCCTGACTTTC
CDR3: CSVEVPAGGSGGANVLTF
J: TRBJ2-6
size: NA
V: TRBV29-1
D: TRBD2

DNA: TGCGCCAGCAGCGAGGCGTCCCTAGAGACCCAGTACTTC
CDR3: CASSEASLETQYF
J: TRBJ2-5
size: NA
V: TRBV5-1
D: NA

DNA: TGCAGTGCTAGCAGGAATGACGGCTACACCTTC
CDR3: CSASRNDGYTF
J: TRBJ1-2
size: NA
V: TRBV20-1
D: NA

DNA: TGTGCCATCAACCAAAAACCGGAGGGCACAGATACGCAGTATTTT
CDR3: CAINQKPEGTDTQYF
J: TRBJ2-3
size: NA
V: TRBV10-3
D: NA

DNA: TGTGCCAGCAGCGTCCCGGCCAGCGGGACTTTTCATGAGCAGTTCTTC
CDR3: CASSVPASGTFHEQFF
J: TRBJ2-1
size: NA
V: TRBV9
D: TRBD2

DNA: TGTGCCAGCTCACACCTCCGGACTAGCGGGAGGGTATATGAGCAGTTCTTC
CDR3: CASSHLRTSGRVYEQFF
J: TRBJ2-1
size: NA
V: TRBV18
D: TRBD2

DNA: TGTGCCAGCACGGAGACATCTCAGGGTCAGCCCCAGCATTTT
CDR3: CASTETSQGQPQHF
J: TRBJ1-5
size: few
V: TRBV6-5
D: NA

DNA: TGTGCCAGCAGTTACGCAGGGGCCCCTGAAGCTTTCTTT
CDR3: CASSYAGAPEAFF
J: TRBJ1-1
size: NA
V: TRBV6-5
D: NA

DNA: TGTGCCAGCAGCCTCAGACTAGCCGAAACGGGGCAGTACTTC
CDR3: CASSLRLAETGQYF
J: TRBJ2-7
size: NA
V: TRBV3-1/TRBV3-2
D: TRBD2

DNA: TGTGCCAGCAGTTTACAGGGATCTGACATTCAGTACTTC
CDR3: CASSLQGSDIQYF
J: TRBJ2-4
size: NA
V: TRBV6-5
D: NA

DNA: TGTGCCAGCAGCTTAGACAGGGGGACCCAGTACTTC
CDR3: CASSLDRGTQYF
J: TRBJ2-5
size: NA
V: TRBV7-9
D: TRBD1

DNA: TGTGCCAGCAGCCAAGGGACTAGCGGCGCAGATACGCAGTATTTT
CDR3: CASSQGTSGADTQYF
J: TRBJ2-3
size: NA
V: TRBV3-1/TRBV3-2
D: TRBD2

DNA: TGTGCCAGCAGCCAAAACATCGCCGGGAATTTCGAGCAGTACTTC
CDR3: CASSQNIAGNFEQYF
J: TRBJ2-7
size: NA
V: TRBV7-9
D: NA

DNA: TGTGCCAGCAGTGGCCACAGGGTGGAGAACACTGAAGCTTTCTTT
CDR3: CASSGHRVENTEAFF
J: TRBJ1-1
size: NA
V: TRBV25-1
D: NA

DNA: TGCACCAGCAGACGGGACAGGGGTTGTTCACCCCTCCACTTT
CDR3: CTSRRDRGCSPLHF
J: TRBJ1-6
size: NA
V: TRBV1
D: NA

DNA: TGTGCCAGCAGCCTCCTGAACACCGGGGAGCTGTTTTTT
CDR3: CASSLLNTGELFF
J: TRBJ2-2
size: few
V: TRBV11-2
D: NA

DNA: TGTGCCAGCGGAGGGGAACTCCTACCTTACAATGAGCAGTTCTTC
CDR3: CASGGELLPYNEQFF
J: TRBJ2-1
size: NA
V: TRBV9
D: NA

DNA: TGTGCCAGCAGCGAGTACCCCCTGGACGAGCAGTACTTC
CDR3: CASSEYPLDEQYF
J: TRBJ2-7
size: NA
V: TRBV11-3
D: NA

DNA: TGCGCCAGCAGCCCATGGGGGGTACTCTATGGCTACACCTTC
CDR3: CASSPWGVLYGYTF
J: TRBJ1-2
size: NA
V: TRBV4-1
D: NA

DNA: TGTGCCAGCGGGGCGGCCACCAATGAGCAGTTCTTC
CDR3: CASGAATNEQFF
J: TRBJ2-1
size: NA
V: TRBV3-1/TRBV3-2
D: NA

DNA: TGTGCCAGCAGTTACCCGACCCCGGAGGGCTATGGCTACACCTTC
CDR3: CASSYPTPEGYGYTF
J: TRBJ1-2
size: NA
V: TRBV6-5
D: NA

DNA: TGTGCCAGCAGCTTAGTCAGGGCCTCCACAGATACGCAGTATTTT
CDR3: CASSLVRASTDTQYF
J: TRBJ2-3
size: NA
V: TRBV7-6
D: NA

DNA: TGTGCCAGCTTGAGGAAAAGTTCATGGCAGGGGCCCAATGAGCAGTTCTTC
CDR3: CASLRKSSWQGPNEQFF
J: TRBJ2-1
size: NA
V: TRBV27
D: NA

DNA: TGTGCCAGCAGTACCGGGACAGGGCATGGCTACACCTTC
CDR3: CASSTGTGHGYTF
J: TRBJ1-2
size: medium-sized
V: TRBV6-5
D: TRBD1

DNA: TGTGCCAGCAGTCCCTGGACAGTAACAAAGCAAAATAGCAATCAGCCCCAGCATTTT
CDR3: CASSPWTVTKQNSNQPQHF
J: TRBJ1-5
size: once
V: TRBV6-2/TRBV6-3
D: NA

DNA: TGTGCCAGTAGTATCCAGGGGGCGTCATACACTGAAGCTTTCTTT
CDR3: CASSIQGASYTEAFF
J: TRBJ1-1
size: once
V: TRBV19
D: TRBD1